A selection of T cell receptor beta chains follows, all from one sample in a study of blood T cell repertoires in COVID-19. Produced via immunoSEQ multiplex PCR; TCRdb's table is partial and in-frame only. The table includes 200,000 to 300,000 clones, roughly 87% detected once. Sequencing was done on a sample of peripheral blood. These receptors originate from a man in his fifties or sixties who had recovered from COVID-19. The CDR3 runs from the conserved cysteine through the conserved F or W. The size of a clone is reported for some rows only, either as once, few or many, or as a class for expanded clones.

TRBV2,NA,13,CASSQVLGSPLHF
TRBV4-1,few,17,CASSPSLTDRGTYEQYF
TRBV6-5,NA,13,CASRWGANYGYTF
TRBV10-3,once,16,CAISESGGRTTGELFF
TRBV7-6,NA,16,CASSSNTGTGTDTQYF
TRBV19,NA,17,CASSTGFRRGRRSEQYF
TRBV18,NA,14,CASSPTPRDYEQYF
TRBV7-9,NA,17,CASSLGQGAMSGNTIYF
TRBV12-5,NA,14,CASGFLAKTGELFF
TRBV19,NA,17,CASSSGQALGAKNIQYF
TRBV30,NA,14,CAWRSTGSGYGYTF
TRBV27,NA,14,CASSYRTSNTEAFF
TRBV20-1,NA,11,CSARGLTREYF
TRBV5-1,NA,15,CANSWTGDRDSPLHF
TRBV9,NA,15,CASSENGAGANVLTF
TRBV18,NA,14,CASSPSGDTGELFF
TRBV2,NA,15,CASGTEGLAGGGQYF
TRBV5-1,few,16,CASSFVAAGGFNEQFF
TRBV10-1,NA,14,CASSLRGGPGELFF
TRBV5-1,once,14,CASSLTRRSDTQYF
TRBV7-9,few,14,CASSLGTGDNEQFF
TRBV6-5,NA,13,CASSLTGREPQHF